These 26 T cell receptor beta chains share one sample of origin, sequenced in a study of cytomegalovirus exposure and HLA in healthy donors. The PCR employed 60 Vbeta primers together with 13 Jbeta primers. Profiling relied on immunoSEQ multiplex PCR, and the TCRdb table lists in-frame clones only, not all of them. The sample gives around 260,000 clones, about 80% of which show up once; more than 0.3% is in the top ten. Input material: PBMCs. The receptors here all came from a girl aged 2-9 years in good health and CMV-seronegative.

This clone was observed a handful of times. The V gene is TRBV29-1, the J gene TRBJ2-7; D is possibly TRBD2 (5 bases). This CDR3 has 13 residues. Germline V CDR1 and CDR2: SQVTM, ANQGSEA. V dropped 5 bases and J dropped 2 bases, with 13 bases sitting between them. This CDR3 is CSVKGVITYEQYF. DNA for the CDR3: TGCAGCGTTAAGGGAGTTATTACCTACGAGCAGTACTTC.

This clone has a handful of counts. In the same sample, other DNA sequences code for this CDR3. This chain links TRBV28 with TRBJ2-5; 8 bases are shared with TRBD2. Trimming at V came to 5 bases and at J to 3 bases, leaving 2 bases not matched to a gene. The length of the CDR3 is 13 residues. Germline CDR1 MDHEN, CDR2 SYDVKM. CDR3 protein: CASSTGREETQYF. In DNA form, the CDR3 reads TGTGCCAGCAGTACCGGGAGGGAAGAGACCCAGTACTTC.

This clone was detected a few times. The rearrangement links TRBV28 to TRBJ2-7; 9 positions match TRBD2. In germline, CDR1 is MDHEN, CDR2 SYDVKM. With 2 bases clipped from V and 2 bases from J, the junction kept 4 bases outside the gene matches. There are 15 residues in the CDR3. The DNA for the CDR3 is TGTGCCAGCAGTTTAAAGTCTAGCGGGACCTACGAGCAGTACTTC. This gives the protein CASSLKSSGTYEQYF.

V and J are TRBV5-6 and TRBJ1-1; perhaps TRBD1 as D (6 bases). CDR3 length equals 14 residues. The V and J ends lost 2 bases and 4 bases respectively, with 12 bases between them. CDR1 SGHDT and CDR2 YYEEEE come from the germline V gene. This CDR3 is CASSFGQPGTEAFF. The CDR3 bases are TGTGCCAGCAGCTTTGGACAGCCCGGCACTGAAGCTTTCTTT.

The chain recombines TRBV7-3 with TRBJ2-1; tentative D call: TRBD1 (6 bases). Per germline, CDR1 SGHTA and CDR2 FQGTGA. V lost 1 base and J 4 bases, leaving 14 bases between the germline ends. The CDR3 has 16 residues. CDR3 in amino acids: CASSLKLGAGYNEQFF. The CDR3, as DNA: TGTGCCAGCAGCTTAAAGCTGGGGGCCGGGTACAATGAGCAGTTCTTC. The variable domain in full, completed from reference TRBV7-3 and TRBJ2-1, reads GAGVSQTPSNKVTEKGKYVELRCDPISGHTALYWYRQSLGQGPEFLIYFQGTGAADDSGLPNDRFFAVRPEGSVSTLKIQRTERGDSAVYLCASSLKLGAGYNEQFFGPGTRLTVL.

Regarding this clone: This same CDR3 is encoded by further DNA sequences in the sample. The chain links TRBV30 to TRBJ1-5; a weak D match, TRBD1 (5 bases). The V and J ends lost 0 bases and 4 bases respectively, with 10 bases between them. The germline CDR1 and CDR2 sequences are GTSNPN and SVGIG (reference sequence). The CDR3 sequence is 14 residues long. The DNA for the CDR3 is TGTGCCTGGAGTGTTTTGGGGCGGAATCAGCCCCAGCATTTT. The encoded protein is CAWSVLGRNQPQHF.

The J gene is TRBJ2-7, the V gene TRBV5-1; possibly TRBD2 for D (7 bases). From germline, CDR1 is SGHRS and CDR2 YFSETQ. The CDR3 extends over 14 amino acids. V was clipped by 0 bases and J by 4 bases, with 11 bases between them. The CDR3 nucleotides are TGCGCCAGCAGCTTGGGCGGGGGCAGGTACGAGCAGTACTTC. It specifies CASSLGGGRYEQYF.

The chain has TRBV6-6 and TRBJ1-1, with 8 bases matching TRBD1. The length of the CDR3 is 16 residues. The germline V gene has CDR1 MNHNY and CDR2 SVGAGI (reference sequence). J gave up 5 bases and V 2 bases, and 10 bases lay outside the gene matches. The CDR3, as DNA: TGTGCCAGCAGTTACCTTAGAACAGGGGGAAGGACTGAAGCTTTCTTT. Protein sequence: CASSYLRTGGRTEAFF.

The CDR3 bases are TGTGCCATCAGTGTTCGATTGGGAGGCTATGGCTACACCTTC. This gives the protein CAISVRLGGYGYTF. The chain recombines TRBV10-3 with TRBJ1-2; D uncertain. V lost 4 bases to trimming and J lost 4 bases, with 13 bases between them. The germline CDR1 and CDR2 sequences are ENHRY and SYGVKD. This CDR3 is built from 14 residues.

In nucleotides, the CDR3 is TGTGCTAGTGGTTTGGCACTAGGACAGTCACCCCTCCACTTT. Translated: CASGLALGQSPLHF. This chain uses TRBV12-5 with TRBJ1-6; D might be TRBD1 (6 bases). CDR3 length: 14 residues. Germline CDR1 and CDR2: LGHNT and FRNRAP. V lost 1 base and J 10 bases, leaving 11 bases between the germline ends.

The chain links TRBV9 to TRBJ2-5; no clear D. Near its end, the DNA agrees better with TRBJ2-7, so the J call may be wrong. The CDR3 runs to 15 residues. CDR1 is SGDLS, CDR2 YYNGEE, per germline. For the CDR3, the DNA is TGTGCCAGCAGCAAATACGGAATCATCGACTACGAGCAGTACTTC. Amino acid sequence: CASSKYGIIDYEQYF.

The chain recombines TRBV5-1 with TRBJ2-1; 7 bases match TRBD2. V was clipped by 4 bases and J by 10 bases; unmatched bases: 17. From germline, CDR1 is SGHRS and CDR2 YFSETQ. The CDR3 is 16 amino acids. The CDR3 DNA follows: TGCGCCAGCAGCCCGGCAGGAGCGGGGCCAGTTGGAGAGCAGTTCTTC. This codes for CASSPAGAGPVGEQFF.

The chain joins TRBV28 to TRBJ1-2, with D possibly being TRBD1 (5 bases). CDR1 is MDHEN and CDR2 is SYDVKM in the germline V gene. Deletions cut 5 bases from V and 6 bases from J, with 13 bases between. This CDR3 spans 13 amino acids. Written as DNA, the CDR3 is TGTGCCAGCAGTAATCAGGGACTTAATGGCTACACCTTC. Encoded protein: CASSNQGLNGYTF.

This chain links TRBV19 with TRBJ1-2; D may be TRBD1 (5 bases). The CDR3 is made up of 13 amino acids. V lost 0 bases and J 6 bases, leaving 8 bases between the germline ends. Germline CDR1 reads LNHDA; CDR2 reads SQIVND (reference sequence). The CDR3 DNA follows: TGTGCCAGTAGTATAGAAACAGGAAATGGCTACACCTTC. It is translated as CASSIETGNGYTF.

The chain carries TRBV7-8 and TRBJ1-1; a possible D gene is TRBD1 (5 bases). The CDR3 extends over 14 amino acids. V shed 2 bases and J shed 8 bases, with 15 bases lying between them. Per the germline V gene, CDR1 is SGHVS and CDR2 is FQNEAQ. CDR3 loop: CASSLRRGEGEAFF. In DNA, the CDR3 is TGTGCCAGCAGCTTAAGGCGGGGGGAAGGGGAAGCTTTCTTT. The full variable domain, in which reference TRBV7-8 and TRBJ1-1 provide the parts outside the CDR3, is GAGVSQSPRYKVAKRGQDVALRCDPISGHVSLFWYQQALGQGPEFLTYFQNEAQLDKSGLPSDRFFAERPEGSVSTLKIQRTQQEDSAVYLCASSLRRGEGEAFFGQGTRLTVV.

The CDR3 DNA sequence: TGTGCCAGCTCACCAGGTGGCACTAAGCGGTCTGAAGCTTTCTTT. This sequence encodes CASSPGGTKRSEAFF. The chain has TRBV18 and TRBJ1-1; D is unclear. V lost 2 bases and J 6 bases, leaving 16 bases between the germline ends. Germline V gene data show CDR1 as KGHSH and CDR2 as LQKENI. The CDR3 has 15 amino acids.

The chain combines TRBV11-1 with TRBJ2-1; maybe TRBD2 (5 bases). V lost 1 base and J lost 2, with 6 bases in between. The CDR3 extends over 14 amino acids. CDR1 is SGHAT and CDR2 is FQDESV in the germline V gene (reference sequence). CDR3 amino acids: CASSLGTAYNEQFF. The DNA of the CDR3 is TGTGCCAGCAGCTTAGGGACTGCCTACAATGAGCAGTTCTTC.

The chain is built from TRBV7-8 and TRBJ1-1; no clear D. V lost 7 bases and J 6 bases, leaving 15 bases between the germline ends. The CDR3 runs 13 residues. Germline V gives CDR1 SGHVS, CDR2 FQNEAQ. Here the CDR3 reads CASILDTFSEAFF. In DNA, the CDR3 is TGTGCCAGCATCCTCGACACATTCTCTGAAGCTTTCTTT.

The DNA for the CDR3 is TGTGCCTGGAGTGGTGAGGGTCACGGGTTATGGACTGAAGCTTTCTTT. Residues: CAWSGEGHGLWTEAFF. J is TRBJ1-1 and V is TRBV30; D gene unclear. CDR1 is GTSNPN and CDR2 is SVGIG in the germline V gene (reference sequence). CDR3 length: 16 residues. The V gene lost 1 base and the J gene lost 5 bases, with 20 bases spanning the gap.

The chain links TRBV28 to TRBJ2-7, with 8 bases matching TRBD2. Germline CDR1 and CDR2: MDHEN and SYDVKM. CDR3 length: 17 residues. Trimming at V came to 6 bases and at J to 2 bases, leaving 15 bases not matched to a gene. CDR3 protein: CASSLESGSRRTYEQYF. The CDR3 DNA is TGTGCCAGCAGCTTAGAGAGCGGGAGTCGACGGACCTACGAGCAGTACTTC.

The chain couples TRBV28 to TRBJ2-5; 8 nucleotides agree with TRBD1. CDR3 length equals 13 residues. Germline V CDR1 and CDR2: MDHEN, SYDVKM. With 3 bases clipped from V and 3 bases from J, the junction kept 0 bases outside the gene matches. The CDR3 protein is CASSLTGEETQYF. CDR3 coding DNA: TGTGCCAGCAGTTTGACAGGGGAAGAGACCCAGTACTTC.

The V gene is TRBV7-3, the J gene TRBJ2-2; D uncertain. This CDR3 has 15 amino acids. Per germline, CDR1 SGHTA and CDR2 FQGTGA. Trimming removed 5 bases at V and 8 bases at J, with 18 bases between. The CDR3 nucleotides are TGTGCCAGCAGCCAACACCCCCTGGGCTCAGGGGAGCTGTTTTTT. Its protein product is CASSQHPLGSGELFF.

This rearrangement joins TRBV15 to TRBJ1-1; D is unresolved. From germline, CDR1 is LNHNV and CDR2 YYDKDF (reference sequence). The CDR3 is 16 amino acids. V was trimmed by 5 bases and J by 4 bases, leaving 20 bases between them. The CDR3 here is CATSPRARGRGTEAFF. Written as DNA, the CDR3 is TGTGCCACCAGCCCCCGCGCCCGAGGTCGGGGCACTGAAGCTTTCTTT.

V gene TRBV11-2 combines with J gene TRBJ2-1; 9 nucleotides line up with TRBD2. This CDR3 has 16 amino acids. The V gene end was trimmed by 3 bases and the J gene end by 5 bases; junction bases not matched to a gene: 8. The germline V gene has CDR1 SGHAT and CDR2 FQNNGV. In DNA, the CDR3 is TGTGCCAGCAGCTTCCCTGCGGGAGGGGGGAACAATGAGCAGTTCTTC. Protein product: CASSFPAGGGNNEQFF.

A few counts support this clone. The V call is TRBV28, the J call TRBJ1-1; possibly TRBD1 for D (5 bases). V lost 3 bases and J lost 11, with 16 bases in between. Germline V gene data show CDR1 as MDHEN and CDR2 as SYDVKM. The CDR3 runs 13 residues. CDR3 sequence: CASSFGARVWAFF. The CDR3 DNA follows: TGTGCCAGCAGTTTTGGGGCCAGGGTGTGGGCTTTCTTT.

This chain uses TRBV11-2 with TRBJ1-2; 7 bases line up with TRBD1. CDR1 and CDR2 from the germline V gene are SGHAT and FQNNGV. This CDR3 contains 15 residues. With 3 bases clipped from V and 3 bases from J, the junction kept 7 bases outside the gene matches. The CDR3 reads CASSLGGTEDYGYTF. In DNA form, the CDR3 reads TGTGCCAGCAGCTTGGGTGGGACAGAAGACTATGGCTACACCTTC.